The TCR beta chain under discussion was sequenced for a study of response to subunit inactivated influenza vaccine listed by TCRdb under 2018. With respect to the entire study: To follow how T cells responded to a trivalent subunit inactivated influenza vaccine, the researchers relied on deep quantitative profiling of the T cell receptor repertoire.

This specimen's time point label, per the study, means: 45 days after influenza vaccine administration. The protocol used for the library was RT-PCR. Sequencer: Illumina HiSeq 2500. TCRdb trimmed public reads at Q25 via fastp, called clones via MiXCR and kept in-frame beta chains. Rows with a matching CDR3 protein are joined into one entry that keeps the most common DNA and genes. The sample table holds 500,000 to 600,000 distinct CDR3 sequences, of which approximately 13% were seen once. Approximately 14% of the sample belongs to the ten largest clones. This clonotype occurred a few times. There is no known antigen for this receptor. No base quality information exists; no much larger clone differs at one position. The investigation overall reported the following: The authors proposed that each seasonal influenza vaccination may bring in only a limited number of new T cells.

The CDR3 goes from the cysteine to the phenylalanine over 15 residues. CDR3 DNA is the only sequence kept; it has 45 bases, read in frame from the first base. According to the germline V gene, CDR1 reads MNHEY and CDR2 reads SVGEGT. V lost 5 bases and J lost 7 bases; the stretch between them is 18 bases long. The sample in question was PBMCs from blood, obtained about 40 days after vaccination. The rearranged segments are TRBV6-2 or TRBV6-3 and TRBJ2-1; the D gene cannot be resolved reliably. This TCR came from a man aged 50 to 60 who received an inactivated influenza vaccine. Donor details come from another sample of the same person, matched by shared clones. The encoded CDR3 is CASSPGWRMENEQFF. The nucleotides read TGTGCCAGCAGTCCCGGCTGGCGGATGGAGAATGAGCAGTTCTTC.